The count of the clone carrying this T cell receptor beta chain is one. At one end, the junction sequence differs from germline, possibly due to a read error. This sample was included in a study of tumor and adjacent non-tumor tissue in lung cancer. The CDR3 has 13 residues. The germline V gene has CDR1 SGHNT and CDR2 YYREEE (reference sequence). A modified ARM-PCR protocol with three rounds of nested PCR amplified TCRbeta. MiXCR was run by TCRdb on the multiplex PCR reads, yielding one entry per CDR3 protein. The sample lists 90,000 to 100,000 distinct CDR3 sequences; about 80% were seen once. No cell sorting was done before RNA was extracted from the tissue. Distant lung tissue was collected more than 3 cm away from the tumor edge.

This chain joins TRBV5-4 and TRBJ2-3; D might be TRBD1 (5 bases). The clonotype comes from a man in his sixties with small cell lung cancer. The sequenced sample was distant non-tumor lung tissue. The CDR3 DNA reads as TGTCCCAGCAGAGCTACAGGAACAGATACGCAGTTTTTT. Its protein product is CPSRATGTDTQFF.